The clone carrying this T cell receptor beta chain was seen many times. What it binds is unknown. RNA transcripts served as the template for amplifying TCR beta CDR3 regions. A first-round RT-PCR of the TCR CDR3 used the HTBI primer set. TCRdb fed the multiplex PCR reads into MiXCR, producing one record per CDR3 protein. The repertoire has approximately 620,000 distinct CDR3 sequences, roughly 14% of them found once; the top ten carry less than 6%. This CDR3 has 12 amino acids. The germline V and J ends were trimmed by 4 bases and 4 bases, with 7 bases remaining between them. Germline-derived CDR1 and CDR2 are SGHVS and FQNEAQ. This sample stems from a study of T cells in Graves' hyperthyroidism and ophthalmopathy. In the study overall: Pretreatment peripheral blood was obtained at initial diagnosis.

Exclusion followed for patients with uncontrolled infection, other autoimmune disease, pregnancy or lactation. PBMCs stemmed from approximately 9.1 ml fresh peripheral blood. Study outcomes and limitations: Most clonotypes expanded in thyroid above 0.001 were likewise present in blood.

Sequenced input: blood. The V and J genes are TRBV7-8 and TRBJ1-2; D gene unclear. The sequence derives from a woman aged 25 to 39 with Graves' hyperthyroidism that later progressed to Graves' ophthalmopathy. The CDR3 DNA reads as TGTGCCAGCAGCTCCGACCTCTATGGCTACACCTTC. Translation gives CASSSDLYGYTF.